This T cell receptor beta chain was profiled in a study of monozygotic twins with inflammatory bowel disease. TCRdb reprocessed the 5' RACE reads, keeping one entry per CDR3 protein, no DNA. The clone table shows tens of thousands of distinct CDR3 sequences, with the ten largest holding less than 7.5%. Whole blood that had not undergone T cell sorting provided the isolated total RNA. CDR1 and CDR2 (germline): SGHRS, YFSETQ. CDR3 size: 13 residues. Material for sequencing was blood. The chain carries TRBV5-1 and TRBJ2-7; the D gene TCRdb calls, TRBD1, cannot be checked with no DNA. This receptor was taken from a human donor with ulcerative colitis or Crohn's disease, or a healthy co-twin of an affected twin (not recorded which). This chain's CDR3 is CASSHQGANEQYF. The full variable domain, completed using reference TRBV5-1 and TRBJ2-7, is KAGVTQTPRYLIKTRGQQVTLSCSPISGHRSVSWYQQTPGQGLQFLFEYFSETQRNKGNFPGRFSGRQFSNSRSEMNVSTLELGDSALYLCASSHQGANEQYFGPGTRLTVT.